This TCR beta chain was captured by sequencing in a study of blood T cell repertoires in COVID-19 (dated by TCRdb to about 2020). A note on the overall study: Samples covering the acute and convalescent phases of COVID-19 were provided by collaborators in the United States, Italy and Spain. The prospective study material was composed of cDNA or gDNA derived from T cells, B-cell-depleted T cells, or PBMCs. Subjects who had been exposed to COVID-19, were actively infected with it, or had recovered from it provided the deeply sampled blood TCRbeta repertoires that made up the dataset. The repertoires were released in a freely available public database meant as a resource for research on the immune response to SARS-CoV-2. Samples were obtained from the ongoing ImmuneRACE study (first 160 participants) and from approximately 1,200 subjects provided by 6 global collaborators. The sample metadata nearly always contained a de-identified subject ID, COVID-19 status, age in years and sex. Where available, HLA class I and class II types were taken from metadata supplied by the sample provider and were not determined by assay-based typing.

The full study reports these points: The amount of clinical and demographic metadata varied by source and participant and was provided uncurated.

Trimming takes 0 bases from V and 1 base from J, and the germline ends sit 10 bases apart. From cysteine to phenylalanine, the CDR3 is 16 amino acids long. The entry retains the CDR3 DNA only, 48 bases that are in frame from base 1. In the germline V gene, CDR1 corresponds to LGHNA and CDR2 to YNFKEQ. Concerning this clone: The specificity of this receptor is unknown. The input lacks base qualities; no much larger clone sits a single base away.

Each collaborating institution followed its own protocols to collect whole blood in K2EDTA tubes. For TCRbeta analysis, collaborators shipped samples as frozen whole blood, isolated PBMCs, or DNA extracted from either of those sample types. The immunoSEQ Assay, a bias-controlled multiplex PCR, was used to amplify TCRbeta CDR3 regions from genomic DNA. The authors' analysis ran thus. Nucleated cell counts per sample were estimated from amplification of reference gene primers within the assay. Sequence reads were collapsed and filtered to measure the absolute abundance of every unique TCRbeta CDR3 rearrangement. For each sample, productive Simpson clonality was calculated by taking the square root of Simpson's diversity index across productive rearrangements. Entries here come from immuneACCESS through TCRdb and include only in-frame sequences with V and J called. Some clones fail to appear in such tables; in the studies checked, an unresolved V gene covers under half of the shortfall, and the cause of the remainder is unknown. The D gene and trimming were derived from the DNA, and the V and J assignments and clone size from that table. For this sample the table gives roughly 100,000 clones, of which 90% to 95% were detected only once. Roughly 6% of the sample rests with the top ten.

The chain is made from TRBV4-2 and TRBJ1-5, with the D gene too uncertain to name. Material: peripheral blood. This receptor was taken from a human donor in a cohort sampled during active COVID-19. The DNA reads TGTGCCAGCAGCCAAGATCTCGGCGGAAGCAATCAGCCCCAGCATTTT. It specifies CASSQDLGGSNQPQHF.